This T cell receptor beta chain was sequenced in a study of post-analysis software for immune sequencing data. Overall study findings and caveats: TRBV segments more frequent in patients than in controls numbered five and included TRBV5-6, TRBV5-1 and TRBV20-1. Relative to controls, patients with multiple sclerosis showed significantly lower normalized Chao1 diversity. F measure showed strong co-clustering of same-batch samples.

This clonotype has more than one count but fewer than ten. What it binds is not known. The V gene end was trimmed by 0 bases and the J gene end by 0 bases; junction bases not matched to a gene: 4. From germline, CDR1 is SGHRS and CDR2 YFSETQ. The CDR3 extends over 16 amino acids. Presence of unique molecular identifiers characterized the TCR beta cDNA libraries. When about 0.9 to 11 million T cells were used, they gave some 540,000 cDNA molecules. TCRdb itself ran the PCR reads through MiXCR, one entry per CDR3 protein. The sample consists of roughly 200,000 distinct CDR3 sequences, 29% of them appearing once.

Sequencing was carried out using blood. The clonotype was recovered from a girl aged 2-17 years with multiple sclerosis. V and J are TRBV5-1 and TRBJ2-3; TRBD1 matches at 7 bases. DNA for the CDR3: TGCGCCAGCAGCTTGGCCCCAGGGGGTAGCACAGATACGCAGTATTTT. It specifies CASSLAPGGSTDTQYF.